This passage covers 6 T cell receptor beta chains from one sample sequenced in a study of blood T cell repertoires in COVID-19. Only in-frame clones appear in the TCRdb table, and some are missing; sequencing was by immunoSEQ multiplex PCR. The table has about 250,000 clones, around 86% seen once; the top ten hold approximately 5%. Specimen: peripheral blood. The receptor set was obtained from a woman aged 80 or over with COVID-19, enrolled during active disease.

This rearrangement joins TRBV18 to TRBJ2-5; maybe TRBD1 (6 bases). The CDR3 length is 17 residues. CDR1 and CDR2 from the germline V gene are KGHSH and LQKENI. Trimming took off 3 bases at V and 1 base at J, with 18 bases between the two ends. The CDR3 coding sequence is TGTGCCAGCTCACCGCTGAAGGGGGTAGGACCCCAAGAGACCCAGTACTTC. Translating gives CASSPLKGVGPQETQYF.

The sample holds one count of this clone. The genes are TRBV24-1 and TRBJ1-4; D is undetermined. CDR1 and CDR2 (germline): KGHDR, SFDVKD. This CDR3 contains 13 residues. Trimming removed 6 bases at V and 3 bases at J, with 7 bases between. CDR3 in DNA: TGTGCCACCAGTCAGAGGGCTAATGAAAAACTGTTTTTT. Its translation is CATSQRANEKLFF.

The chain uses TRBV9 and TRBJ1-1, with 7 nucleotides matching TRBD1. Germline assignment: CDR1 SGDLS and CDR2 YYNGEE. J lost 1 base, V lost 2 bases, and 5 bases had no gene match. This CDR3 region has 15 residues. CDR3: CASSVRQGGNTEAFF. DNA for the CDR3: TGTGCCAGCAGCGTCCGACAGGGCGGGAACACTGAAGCTTTCTTT. Together with reference TRBV9 and TRBJ1-1, the CDR3 gives the full variable domain: DSGVTQTPKHLITATGQRVTLRCSPRSGDLSVYWYQQSLDQGLQFLIQYYNGEERAKGNILERFSAQQFPDLHSELNLSSLELGDSALYFCASSVRQGGNTEAFFGQGTRLTVV.

The chain recombines TRBV5-1 with TRBJ1-4; D is unresolved. V lost 4 bases and J lost 6, with 13 bases in between. This CDR3 contains 14 residues. Per germline, CDR1 SGHRS and CDR2 YFSETQ. The CDR3 nucleotides read TGCGCCAGCAGCCGATCGGGAGGAGATGAAAAACTGTTTTTT. This sequence encodes CASSRSGGDEKLFF. The whole variable domain, filled in from reference TRBV5-1 and TRBJ1-4, reads KAGVTQTPRYLIKTRGQQVTLSCSPISGHRSVSWYQQTPGQGLQFLFEYFSETQRNKGNFPGRFSGRQFSNSRSEMNVSTLELGDSALYLCASSRSGGDEKLFFGSGTQLSVL.

This chain uses TRBV7-2 with TRBJ2-1; D might be TRBD1 (5 bases). The CDR3 loop spans 15 amino acids. CDR1 and CDR2 from the germline V gene are SGHTA and FQGNSA. Trimming stripped 0 bases from V and 7 bases from J, with 13 bases between. CDR3: CASSLAPPGLNEQFF. CDR3 DNA: TGTGCCAGCAGCTTAGCCCCCCCAGGGTTGAATGAGCAGTTCTTC.

Written as DNA, the CDR3 is TGTGCCAGCAGCTTGAAACAGACTAGCGGTCTGTATCTTAGCTCCTACGAGCAGTACGTC. It codes for CASSLKQTSGLYLSSYEQYV. The chain has TRBV5-4 and TRBJ2-7; 9 bases map to TRBD2. The germline V gene has CDR1 SGHNT and CDR2 YYREEE (reference sequence). The CDR3 has 20 residues. Germline trimming cut 1 base from V and 0 bases from J; bases unmatched to any gene: 17.